The T cell receptor (beta chain) under discussion was sequenced for a study of blood T cell repertoires in COVID-19. Whole-study context: PBMCs, B-cell-depleted T cells, or T cells provided the cDNA or gDNA that made up the material.

Methods used by the authors: Cell counts per sample came from amplifying reference gene primers. Data came from immunoSEQ multiplex PCR; TCRdb stores just in-frame clones and leaves some out. V and J calls and clone size are given by that table; D and trimming were obtained from the DNA. The profile shows 45,000 to 60,000 clones, 85% to 90% of them singletons. Trimming cost V 0 bases and J 3 bases; bases outside gene matches: 3. Germline V CDR1 and CDR2: SGHDT, YYEEEE. This CDR3 contains 16 residues. This sequence originates from a human donor with active COVID-19. The donor label of this sample is uncertain. J is TRBJ2-1 and V is TRBV5-6; 10 nucleotides line up with TRBD2. Material for sequencing was peripheral blood. The CDR3 here is CASSLGAGGHYNEQFF. The CDR3 region has the DNA TGTGCCAGCAGCTTGGGAGCGGGGGGGCACTACAATGAGCAGTTCTTC.